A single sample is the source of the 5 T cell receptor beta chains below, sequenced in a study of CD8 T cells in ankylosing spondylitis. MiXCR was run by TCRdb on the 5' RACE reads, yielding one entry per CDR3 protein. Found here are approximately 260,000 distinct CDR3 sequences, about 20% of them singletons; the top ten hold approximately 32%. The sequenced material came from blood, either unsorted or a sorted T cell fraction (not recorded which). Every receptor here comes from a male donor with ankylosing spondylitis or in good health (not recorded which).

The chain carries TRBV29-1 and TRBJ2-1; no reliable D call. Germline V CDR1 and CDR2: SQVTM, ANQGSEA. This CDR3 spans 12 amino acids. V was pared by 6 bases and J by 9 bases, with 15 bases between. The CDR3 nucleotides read TGCAGCGTGTTTAATGCATTTTCTGAGCAGTTCTTC. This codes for CSVFNAFSEQFF.

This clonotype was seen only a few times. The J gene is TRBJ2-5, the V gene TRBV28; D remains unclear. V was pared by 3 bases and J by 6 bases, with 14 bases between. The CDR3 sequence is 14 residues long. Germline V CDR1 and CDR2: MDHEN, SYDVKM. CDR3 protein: CASSFSNMVQTQYF. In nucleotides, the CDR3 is TGTGCCAGCAGTTTCTCGAATATGGTACAGACCCAGTACTTC.

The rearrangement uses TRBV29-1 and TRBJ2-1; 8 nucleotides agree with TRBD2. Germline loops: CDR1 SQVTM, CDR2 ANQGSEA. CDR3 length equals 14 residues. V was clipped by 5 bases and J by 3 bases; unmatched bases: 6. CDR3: CSVSSSGSYNEQFF. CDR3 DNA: TGCAGCGTTTCTTCCAGCGGGAGCTACAATGAGCAGTTCTTC.

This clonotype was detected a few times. CDR3 bases: TGCAGTGCTGAAGGCTACACCTTC. Its translation is CSAEGYTF. The V gene is TRBV20-1, the J gene TRBJ1-2, with D uncertain. Trimming took 5 bases from V and 8 from J, leaving 3 bases between them. From germline, CDR1 is DFQATT and CDR2 SNEGSKA (reference sequence). This CDR3 is 8 amino acids long.

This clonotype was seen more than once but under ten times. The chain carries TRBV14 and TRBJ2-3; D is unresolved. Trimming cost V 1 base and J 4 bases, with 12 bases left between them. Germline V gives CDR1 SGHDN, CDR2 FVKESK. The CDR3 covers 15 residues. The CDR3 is CASSQVVSNSDTQYF. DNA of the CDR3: TGTGCCAGCAGCCAAGTCGTCAGTAACTCAGATACGCAGTATTTT.